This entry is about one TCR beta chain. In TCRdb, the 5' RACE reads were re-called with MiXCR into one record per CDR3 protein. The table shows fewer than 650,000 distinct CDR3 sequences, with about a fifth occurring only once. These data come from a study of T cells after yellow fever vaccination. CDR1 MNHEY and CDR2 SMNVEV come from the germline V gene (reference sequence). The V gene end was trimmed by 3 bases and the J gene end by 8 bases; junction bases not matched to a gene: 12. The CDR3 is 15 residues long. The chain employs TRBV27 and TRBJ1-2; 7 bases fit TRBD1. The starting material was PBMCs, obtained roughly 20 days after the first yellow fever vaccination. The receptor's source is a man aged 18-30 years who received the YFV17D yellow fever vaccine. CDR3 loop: CASSFTDRAPLGYTF. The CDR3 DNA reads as TGTGCCAGCAGTTTCACCGACAGGGCCCCGTTAGGCTACACCTTC.